Below, one TCR beta chain is given with its context. Its antigen is currently not known. Base qualities are missing; no much larger clone stands one base away. Genomic DNA was extracted from sorted cells for sequencing of the TCRbeta CDR3 region. The immunoSEQ Assay was used for sequencing of TCRbeta CDR3 regions. TCRdb took this table from immuneACCESS and kept in-frame rearrangements with V and J called. Such tables lack part of the clones; where checked against another copy, unresolved V genes explain under half of the gap, and the rest is unexplained. This sample has about 69,000 clones in its table, and approximately 90% of those were observed once. The top ten hold about 5.5% of the sample. This entry is derived from a study of OX40 agonist ivuxolimab in advanced cancers. For the wider study: Ivuxolimab, which targeted the costimulatory receptor OX40 (CD134), was an agonistic, fully human IgG2 monoclonal antibody. The monotherapy dose-escalation portion (N of about 49 patients) of the phase I ivuxolimab trial is reported in the paper. Peripheral TCRbeta sequencing aimed to test whether ivuxolimab altered TCR sequence diversity and caused clonal T-cell expansion. Prior anti-PD-1, anti-PD-L1 or anti-CTLA-4 therapy was permitted, and 40% of dose-escalation patients had received checkpoint inhibitors. Intravenous ivuxolimab was administered to patients every 2 weeks at six dose levels: 0.01, 0.1, 0.3, 1.5, 3 and 10 mg/kg. Of the approximately 54 patients in dose escalation, 19 had hepatocellular carcinoma, approximately 15 had melanoma, 9 had renal cell carcinoma and 9 had head and neck cancer. The dose-escalation cohort was about 86% male with a mean age of about 60 years, ranging from roughly 23 to 79. Partial responses occurred in three dose-escalation patients, of whom one had hepatocellular carcinoma and two had cutaneous melanoma. Study-level results and caveats: Which antigens the clonally expanded peripheral T cells were specific for was not determined. At doses of 0.1 to 3.0 mg/kg, clonal expansion of both CD4+ and CD8+ blood T cells was observed from baseline to week 6. Low levels of normalized T-cell clonal expansion were also seen in some nonresponding patients. After ivuxolimab, expanded clones were on average more numerous among CD8+ T cells than among CD4+ T cells. In the 0.1-3.0 mg/kg groups, partial responders had among the lowest normalized peripheral clonal expansion, particularly in CD8+ T cells.

The trial excluded patients who had a history of autoimmune disease or were on systemic immunosuppression. Peripheral blood for TCR sequencing was collected from all dose cohorts at baseline, on cycle 4 day 1, and on cycle 7 day 1. Samples came from an open-label, multicenter, first-in-human phase I dose-escalation trial of ivuxolimab. The trial enrolled adults with locally advanced or metastatic head and neck squamous cell, hepatocellular, melanoma or renal cell carcinoma. CD4+ and CD8+ T cells were sorted separately from peripheral blood before TCR sequencing. Per the germline V gene, SGHAT is the CDR1 and FQNNGV is the CDR2. Clipping removes 1 base from V and 4 bases from J, with 3 as the unmatched junction base count. The CDR3 runs 15 residues from the cysteine to the phenylalanine. Only the CDR3 DNA is retained, 45 bases long and in frame from the first base.

The sequence was collected from an adult with an advanced solid tumor such as melanoma, head and neck, liver or kidney cancer. Source: CD4+ or CD8+ T cells sorted from blood, taken in a trial of the OX40 agonist ivuxolimab. The chain couples TRBV11-2 to TRBJ2-3, and 9 bases in between align with TRBD2. This receptor has the CDR3 CASSLGREGPDTQYF. The DNA is TGTGCCAGCAGCTTAGGGCGGGAGGGCCCAGATACGCAGTATTTT.